These T cell receptor beta chains were read from a single sample in a study of blood T cell repertoires in COVID-19. Using immunoSEQ multiplex PCR, the repertoire was profiled, and TCRdb retains in-frame clones only, with some absent. The sample holds about 110,000 clones, roughly four fifths seen once. The sequenced sample consisted of peripheral blood. The receptors here all came from an older woman with acute or convalescent COVID-19. CDR3s include the opening cysteine and the closing phenylalanine or tryptophan. A D gene is named only where the DNA matches it firmly. Rows may omit the clone size; those that give it use once, few, many or a size class.

d_call j_call clone_size v_call cdr3_nt cdr3_aa
. TRBJ2-7 few TRBV3-1/TRBV3-2 TGTGCCAGCAGCCCCGGGACCTACGAGCAGTACTTC CASSPGTYEQYF
. TRBJ2-7 once TRBV3-1/TRBV3-2 TGTGCCAGCAGCCAAGTTGCTAGCACCTACGAGCAGTACTTC CASSQVASTYEQYF
. TRBJ1-6 . TRBV3-1/TRBV3-2 TGTGCCAGCTCCGTCAGGGTGGGTAATTCACCCCTCCACTTT CASSVRVGNSPLHF
TRBD1 TRBJ1-3 . TRBV9 TGTGCCAGCAGCCCGAGACAGGGGTCGGGTGGAAACACCATATATTTT CASSPRQGSGGNTIYF
. TRBJ1-5 few TRBV3-1/TRBV3-2 TGTGCCAGCAGCCAGATACCCGGGTCTGGTCAGCCCCAGCATTTT CASSQIPGSGQPQHF
TRBD1 TRBJ1-6 . TRBV6-2/TRBV6-3 TGTGCCAGCAGCCGGGACAGAAATTCACCCCTCCACTTT CASSRDRNSPLHF
. TRBJ1-2 . TRBV18 TGTGCCAGCTCACCGACCTTACAGGACGTCGCTAACTATGGCTACACCTTC CASSPTLQDVANYGYTF
TRBD1 TRBJ2-1 few TRBV15 TGTGCCACCAGCAGACCATTCGACAGGACAGGACTCTACAATGAGCAGTTCTTC CATSRPFDRTGLYNEQFF
. TRBJ1-6 . TRBV5-1 TGCGCCAGCAGCTCCGTGTATAGTGTCGGGGGGCCCTCCTATAATTCACCCCTCCACTTT CASSSVYSVGGPSYNSPLHF
. TRBJ1-2 . TRBV5-1 TGCGCCAGCAGCTTTGGGCGAGACGGCTACACCTTC CASSFGRDGYTF
. TRBJ2-5 . TRBV11-3 TGTGCCAGCAGCTTACAGGGGGGCAGGGGAGAGACCCAGTACTTC CASSLQGGRGETQYF
TRBD1 TRBJ1-2 once TRBV4-3 TGCGCCAGCAGCCGCCGACAGGGGGCGGAGTATGGCTACACCTTC CASSRRQGAEYGYTF
TRBD1 TRBJ2-3 . TRBV11-3 TGTGCCAGCAGCTTAGAAGTTGGGCAGGGGGCAACAGATACGCAGTATTTT CASSLEVGQGATDTQYF
. TRBJ1-2 . TRBV28 TGTGCCAGCGGAACCCCTTTCGGAGGGCTCTATGGCTACACCTTC CASGTPFGGLYGYTF
. TRBJ2-5 . TRBV2 TGTGCCAGCAGTGGGGCCGCGGGTGGGGAGACCCAGTACTTC CASSGAAGGETQYF
TRBD2 TRBJ2-5 few TRBV4-2 TGTGCCAGCAGCCCGGGAGGTGGCGGGGCCACGCAAGAGACCCAGTACTTC CASSPGGGGATQETQYF
TRBD1 TRBJ2-4 . TRBV18 TGTGCCAGCTCGCTACAGGGGAATGAAAACATTCAGTACTTC CASSLQGNENIQYF
. TRBJ1-2 . TRBV7-2 TGTGCCAGCAGGAGTGGGGCCACTAACTATGGCTACACCTTC CASRSGATNYGYTF